These T cell receptor beta chains were read from a single sample in a study of blood T cell repertoires in COVID-19. Here immunoSEQ multiplex PCR was the method, and the copy in TCRdb shows in-frame clones only, minus some. This sample has 200,000 to 300,000 clones; about 90% occur once, and the top ten carry roughly 0.8%. Sequencing was done on a sample of peripheral blood. The receptors derive from a man younger than 45 with COVID-19, enrolled during active disease. CDR3s include the opening cysteine and the closing phenylalanine or tryptophan. The order of the fields is CDR3 protein, CDR3 DNA, J gene, V gene, clone size, D gene. D genes are given only for firm matches. Clone size, where shown, is once, few, many, or a class for clones that have expanded.

cdr3_aa: CASSQTSGIYNEQFF
cdr3_nt: TGTGCCAGCAGCCAAACTAGCGGGATCTACAATGAGCAGTTCTTC
j_call: TRBJ2-1
v_call: TRBV7-3
clone_size: NA
d_call: TRBD2

cdr3_aa: CASSMGQAYEQYF
cdr3_nt: TGTGCCAGTAGTATGGGACAGGCCTACGAGCAGTACTTC
j_call: TRBJ2-7
v_call: TRBV19
clone_size: NA
d_call: TRBD1

cdr3_aa: CASSESAGANEKLFF
cdr3_nt: TGCGCCAGCAGTGAATCGGCAGGGGCTAATGAAAAACTGTTTTTT
j_call: TRBJ1-4
v_call: TRBV10-1
clone_size: NA
d_call: NA

cdr3_aa: CASSYRTEHNEQFF
cdr3_nt: TGTGCCAGCAGTTATAGGACAGAACACAATGAGCAGTTCTTC
j_call: TRBJ2-1
v_call: TRBV6-5
clone_size: once
d_call: NA

cdr3_aa: CASSTGGNEKLFF
cdr3_nt: TGTGCCAGCAGTACGGGGGGAAATGAAAAACTGTTTTTT
j_call: TRBJ1-4
v_call: TRBV28
clone_size: NA
d_call: NA

cdr3_aa: CASSLVGLAVPSHEQYF
cdr3_nt: TGTGCCAGCAGCTTGGTGGGACTAGCGGTACCTAGCCACGAGCAGTACTTC
j_call: TRBJ2-7
v_call: TRBV5-6
clone_size: NA
d_call: TRBD2

cdr3_aa: CASSPPSISGFEQYF
cdr3_nt: TGTGCCAGCTCACCACCCTCCATATCGGGGTTCGAGCAGTACTTC
j_call: TRBJ2-7
v_call: TRBV18
clone_size: NA
d_call: NA

cdr3_aa: CASSLARYTIYF
cdr3_nt: TGTGCCAGCAGTTTAGCGCGTTACACCATATATTTT
j_call: TRBJ1-3
v_call: TRBV12-3/TRBV12-4
clone_size: NA
d_call: NA

cdr3_aa: CASSLALRGTGHNSPLHF
cdr3_nt: TGTGCCAGCAGCTTAGCGCTAAGGGGGACAGGCCACAATTCACCCCTCCACTTT
j_call: TRBJ1-6
v_call: TRBV7-9
clone_size: NA
d_call: TRBD1

cdr3_aa: CASSYSIVIADTQYF
cdr3_nt: TGTGCCAGCAGTTACTCGATTGTGATAGCAGATACGCAGTATTTT
j_call: TRBJ2-3
v_call: TRBV6-2/TRBV6-3
clone_size: NA
d_call: NA

cdr3_aa: CASSLAGGANRGSGNTIYF
cdr3_nt: TGTGCCAGCAGCTTGGCGGGGGGAGCCAACCGAGGCTCTGGAAACACCATATATTTT
j_call: TRBJ1-3
v_call: TRBV5-5
clone_size: NA
d_call: NA

cdr3_aa: CASSLISGTGDSGNTIYF
cdr3_nt: TGCGCCAGCAGCTTGATCTCCGGGACAGGAGACTCTGGAAACACCATATATTTT
j_call: TRBJ1-3
v_call: TRBV5-1
clone_size: NA
d_call: TRBD1

cdr3_aa: CASSSDRSNQPQHF
cdr3_nt: TGCGCCAGCAGTTCGGACAGGAGCAATCAGCCCCAGCATTTT
j_call: TRBJ1-5
v_call: TRBV10-2
clone_size: NA
d_call: TRBD1

cdr3_aa: CATSGTGYSPLHF
cdr3_nt: TGTGCCACCAGCGGCACAGGGTATTCACCCCTCCACTTT
j_call: TRBJ1-6
v_call: TRBV15
clone_size: NA
d_call: NA

cdr3_aa: CASSSPGHLHDEQYF
cdr3_nt: TGTGCCAGCAGCTCACCGGGACATCTACACGACGAGCAGTACTTC
j_call: TRBJ2-7
v_call: TRBV7-2
clone_size: NA
d_call: NA

cdr3_aa: CASSFQGGGHRETQYF
cdr3_nt: TGCGCCAGCAGCTTTCAGGGGGGCGGGCATCGGGAGACCCAGTACTTC
j_call: TRBJ2-5
v_call: TRBV5-1
clone_size: once
d_call: NA

cdr3_aa: CASSLRGGQGYGYTF
cdr3_nt: TGTGCCAGCAGTTTAAGGGGGGGTCAGGGCTATGGCTACACCTTC
j_call: TRBJ1-2
v_call: TRBV28
clone_size: NA
d_call: NA

cdr3_aa: CASSLMGGNTEAFF
cdr3_nt: TGTGCCAGCAGCTTAATGGGGGGGAACACTGAAGCTTTCTTT
j_call: TRBJ1-1
v_call: TRBV7-3
clone_size: NA
d_call: NA

cdr3_aa: CASSPRINTEAFF
cdr3_nt: TGCGCCAGCAGCCCGCGGATCAACACTGAAGCTTTCTTT
j_call: TRBJ1-1
v_call: TRBV4-1
clone_size: NA
d_call: NA

cdr3_aa: CASSSGGVGFQPQHF
cdr3_nt: TGTGCCAGCAGTTCGGGGGGAGTGGGCTTTCAGCCCCAGCATTTT
j_call: TRBJ1-5
v_call: TRBV6-2/TRBV6-3
clone_size: NA
d_call: NA

cdr3_aa: CATSNRDRVNTGELFF
cdr3_nt: TGTGCCACCAGCAACCGGGACAGGGTAAACACCGGGGAGCTGTTTTTT
j_call: TRBJ2-2
v_call: TRBV15
clone_size: NA
d_call: TRBD1

cdr3_aa: CASSGSVNTEAFF
cdr3_nt: TGTGCCAGCAGTGGCTCAGTGAACACTGAAGCTTTCTTT
j_call: TRBJ1-1
v_call: TRBV27
clone_size: NA
d_call: NA

cdr3_aa: CASSRQGGNTEAFF
cdr3_nt: TGTGCCAGCAGCCGACAGGGGGGAAACACTGAAGCTTTCTTT
j_call: TRBJ1-1
v_call: TRBV3-1/TRBV3-2
clone_size: NA
d_call: TRBD1

cdr3_aa: CASVSGTGTGAFF
cdr3_nt: TGTGCCAGCGTGTCCGGGACAGGAACCGGAGCTTTCTTT
j_call: TRBJ1-1
v_call: TRBV12-3/TRBV12-4
clone_size: NA
d_call: TRBD1

cdr3_aa: CASSRSGGFSYNEQFF
cdr3_nt: TGTGCCAGCAGCCGTAGCGGGGGGTTTTCCTACAATGAGCAGTTCTTC
j_call: TRBJ2-1
v_call: TRBV7-3
clone_size: NA
d_call: TRBD2

cdr3_aa: CASSPTTGQNTGELFF
cdr3_nt: TGTGCCAGCTCACCGACCACAGGGCAGAACACCGGGGAGCTGTTTTTT
j_call: TRBJ2-2
v_call: TRBV18
clone_size: few
d_call: NA

cdr3_aa: CASRPHRDKAKNIQYF
cdr3_nt: TGCGCCAGCAGACCCCACCGGGACAAAGCCAAAAACATTCAGTACTTC
j_call: TRBJ2-4
v_call: TRBV5-1
clone_size: NA
d_call: NA

cdr3_aa: CASRETGADNEKLFF
cdr3_nt: TGTGCCAGCAGGGAGACAGGGGCGGATAATGAAAAACTGTTTTTT
j_call: TRBJ1-4
v_call: TRBV2
clone_size: once
d_call: TRBD1

cdr3_aa: CASSHLSTFGFNYGYTF
cdr3_nt: TGTGCCAGCAGCCACCTCTCCACGTTCGGGTTTAACTATGGCTACACCTTC
j_call: TRBJ1-2
v_call: TRBV3-1/TRBV3-2
clone_size: once
d_call: NA

cdr3_aa: CASSYSRQGGDGYTF
cdr3_nt: TGTGCCAGCAGTTACTCTCGGCAGGGAGGTGATGGCTACACCTTC
j_call: TRBJ1-2
v_call: TRBV6-5
clone_size: NA
d_call: NA

cdr3_aa: CASSQDEWPARNEQFF
cdr3_nt: TGTGCCAGCAGCCAAGATGAATGGCCAGCTAGGAATGAGCAGTTCTTC
j_call: TRBJ2-1
v_call: TRBV3-1/TRBV3-2
clone_size: NA
d_call: NA

cdr3_aa: CASSQGGPSYEQYF
cdr3_nt: TGTGCCAGCAGCCAAGGGGGCCCCTCCTACGAGCAGTACTTC
j_call: TRBJ2-7
v_call: TRBV3-1/TRBV3-2
clone_size: NA
d_call: NA

cdr3_aa: CASSPSDRGNTEAFF
cdr3_nt: TGTGCCAGCAGCCCTTCCGACAGGGGGAACACTGAAGCTTTCTTT
j_call: TRBJ1-1
v_call: TRBV3-1/TRBV3-2
clone_size: many
d_call: TRBD1

cdr3_aa: CASSLGAGRGNYGYTF
cdr3_nt: TGTGCCAGTAGCCTGGGGGCTGGACGGGGAAACTATGGCTACACCTTC
j_call: TRBJ1-2
v_call: TRBV19
clone_size: NA
d_call: NA

cdr3_aa: CASSTYRGSYEQYF
cdr3_nt: TGTGCCAGTAGTACGTATCGAGGTTCCTACGAGCAGTACTTC
j_call: TRBJ2-7
v_call: TRBV19
clone_size: once
d_call: NA

cdr3_aa: CASSSDRGYGYTF
cdr3_nt: TGTGCCAGCAGTTCAGACAGGGGGTACGGCTACACCTTC
j_call: TRBJ1-2
v_call: TRBV12-3/TRBV12-4
clone_size: NA
d_call: TRBD1

cdr3_aa: CASSLGAWNTEAFF
cdr3_nt: TGCGCCAGCAGCTTGGGCGCATGGAACACTGAAGCTTTCTTT
j_call: TRBJ1-1
v_call: TRBV5-1
clone_size: NA
d_call: NA

cdr3_aa: CASRMTGTTVETQYF
cdr3_nt: TGTGCCAGTAGGATGACCGGGACTACGGTAGAGACCCAGTACTTC
j_call: TRBJ2-5
v_call: TRBV19
clone_size: once
d_call: TRBD2

cdr3_aa: CASRDSGGRETQYF
cdr3_nt: TGTGCCAGCAGGGACTCGGGGGGCCGAGAGACCCAGTACTTC
j_call: TRBJ2-5
v_call: TRBV28
clone_size: NA
d_call: NA

cdr3_aa: CASSYSTANTEAFF
cdr3_nt: TGTGCCAGCAGTTACTCGACAGCGAACACTGAAGCTTTCTTT
j_call: TRBJ1-1
v_call: TRBV6-5
clone_size: NA
d_call: NA

cdr3_aa: CASSLVVAGGSETQYF
cdr3_nt: TGTGCCAGCAGCTTGGTCGTAGCGGGGGGGTCAGAGACCCAGTACTTC
j_call: TRBJ2-5
v_call: TRBV5-4
clone_size: NA
d_call: TRBD2

cdr3_aa: CAWSVQGVGNTIYF
cdr3_nt: TGTGCCTGGAGTGTACAAGGGGTTGGAAACACCATATATTTT
j_call: TRBJ1-3
v_call: TRBV30
clone_size: few
d_call: NA